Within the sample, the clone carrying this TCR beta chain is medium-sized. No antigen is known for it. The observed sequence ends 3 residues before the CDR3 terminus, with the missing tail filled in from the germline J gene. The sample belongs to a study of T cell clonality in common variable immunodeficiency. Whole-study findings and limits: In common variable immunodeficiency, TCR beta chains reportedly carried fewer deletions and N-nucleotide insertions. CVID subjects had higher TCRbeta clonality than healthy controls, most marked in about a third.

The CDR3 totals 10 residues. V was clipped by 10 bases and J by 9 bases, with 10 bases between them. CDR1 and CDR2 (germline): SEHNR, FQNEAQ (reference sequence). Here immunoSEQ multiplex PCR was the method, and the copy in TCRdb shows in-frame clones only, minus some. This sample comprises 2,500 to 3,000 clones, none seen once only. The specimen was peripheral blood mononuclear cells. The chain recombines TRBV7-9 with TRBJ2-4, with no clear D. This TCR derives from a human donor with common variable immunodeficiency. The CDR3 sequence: CAKNKVIQYF. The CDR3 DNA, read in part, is TGTGCCAAAAACAAGGTCATT.